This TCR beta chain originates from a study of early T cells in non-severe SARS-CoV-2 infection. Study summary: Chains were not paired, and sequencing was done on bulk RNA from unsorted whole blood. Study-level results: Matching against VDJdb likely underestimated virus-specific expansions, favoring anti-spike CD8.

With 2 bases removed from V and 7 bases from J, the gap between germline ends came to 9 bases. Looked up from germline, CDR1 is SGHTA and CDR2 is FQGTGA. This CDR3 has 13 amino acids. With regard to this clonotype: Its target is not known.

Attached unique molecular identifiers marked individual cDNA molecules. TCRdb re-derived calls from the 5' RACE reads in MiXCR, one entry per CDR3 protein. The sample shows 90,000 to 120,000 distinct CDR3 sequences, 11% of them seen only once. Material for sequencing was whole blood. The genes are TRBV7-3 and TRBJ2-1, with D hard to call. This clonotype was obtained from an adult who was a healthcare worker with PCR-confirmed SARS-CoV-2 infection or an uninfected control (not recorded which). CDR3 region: CASSLGPINEQFF. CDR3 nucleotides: TGTGCCAGCAGCTTAGGGCCGATTAATGAGCAGTTCTTC.